Sequencing of this TCR beta chain was carried out in a study of cytomegalovirus exposure and HLA in healthy donors. General study findings and limits: Immune exposure data for these donors was limited to CMV serostatus. Presence/absence analyses assumed roughly uniform sequencing depth across donors, which may not hold. A later analysis found most CMV-associated TCR beta chains apparently HLA-restricted.

A multiplex PCR was run with 60 Vbeta primers and 13 Jbeta primers. In the authors' methods: A later analysis counted 65 million to 80 million unique TCR beta chains, 9.5 million to 13 million shared. TCRdb's table, derived via immunoSEQ multiplex PCR, lists solely in-frame clones and lacks some. V and J calls and clone size follow that table, whereas D and trimming were derived from the DNA. The table includes about 69,000 clones, about 70% detected once. In the case of this clone: The antigen is undetermined.

Germline CDR1 and CDR2: MNHNS and SASEGT. This CDR3 is built from 12 residues. The TCR sequence derives from a woman aged 25 to 39 in good health and CMV-seronegative. The sequencing sample was made of PBMCs. The rearrangement joins TRBV6-1 to TRBJ1-2, with no clear D. DNA of the CDR3: TGTGCAAGTACGGCCAGAGGCGATGGCTACACCTTC. Amino acids: CASTARGDGYTF.